The 28 T cell receptor beta chains reported below all come from one sample, sequenced in a study of cytotoxic CD8 clonotypes in ibrutinib-treated CLL. Assay: immunoSEQ multiplex PCR; the TCRdb copy retains only in-frame clones and omits some. The sample has approximately 23,000 clones; about 68% are singletons. The sample consisted of PBMCs, taken before ibrutinib treatment. These receptors came from a human donor with chronic lymphocytic leukemia.

The V and J genes are TRBV7-2 and TRBJ1-6; D remains unclear. Trimming shortened V by 5 bases and J by 2 bases, and 4 bases separated the two germline ends. Germline-derived CDR1 and CDR2 are SGHTA and FQGNSA. This CDR3 is 13 amino acids long. The chain's CDR3 is CASSRTYNSPLHF. CDR3 nucleotides: TGTGCCAGCAGCCGGACCTATAATTCACCCCTCCACTTT.

This clone occurred a few times. The chain joins TRBV5-1 to TRBJ2-2; D not resolved. CDR3 length: 16 amino acids. Between the trimmed V and J ends, which lost 0 bases and 2 bases, there was a span of 11 bases. Germline CDR1 reads SGHRS; CDR2 reads YFSETQ. Here the CDR3 reads CASSLEPEVNTGELFF. The CDR3 bases are TGCGCCAGCAGCTTGGAACCAGAGGTTAACACCGGGGAGCTGTTTTTT.

CDR3: CASSLGPGADSGANVLTF. The CDR3 DNA reads TGTGCCAGCAGTTTAGGCCCCGGGGCAGACTCTGGGGCCAACGTCCTGACTTTC. V gene TRBV28 combines with J gene TRBJ2-6; the D gene could be TRBD1 or TRBD2 (5 bases each). The CDR3 totals 18 residues. Deletions cut 2 bases from V and 0 bases from J, with 14 bases between. The germline V gene has CDR1 MDHEN and CDR2 SYDVKM.

The J gene is TRBJ2-7, the V gene TRBV4-3; TRBD2 aligns across 13 bases. CDR3 size: 18 residues. V lost 0 bases, J lost 3 bases, and 8 bases stayed unmatched. Germline V CDR1 and CDR2: LGHNA, YSLEER. The CDR3 DNA is TGCGCCAGCAGCCAAGAAACCCGGGGACTAGCGGGACTCTACGAGCAGTACTTC. Its translation is CASSQETRGLAGLYEQYF.

Only a few counts were recorded for this clone. The chain recombines TRBV10-3 with TRBJ1-5; D is uncertain. There are 14 residues in the CDR3. Germline V gives CDR1 ENHRY, CDR2 SYGVKD. V lost 1 base, J lost 4 bases, and 8 bases lay in between. The CDR3 spells CAISELGDNQPQHF. CDR3 nucleotides: TGTGCCATCAGTGAGTTAGGAGATAATCAGCCCCAGCATTTT.

The table lists this clone with a few counts. The chain is built from TRBV7-9 and TRBJ1-2, with TRBD1 identical over 7 bases. CDR3 length: 14 residues. Trimming cost V 9 bases and J 0 bases; bases outside gene matches: 7. Germline V CDR1 and CDR2: SEHNR, FQNEAQ (reference sequence). The CDR3 loop is CASIRQGANYGYTF. CDR3 nucleotide sequence: TGTGCCAGTATAAGACAGGGAGCTAACTATGGCTACACCTTC.

J is TRBJ2-7 and V is TRBV7-9, with a possible D match to TRBD1 (6 bases). Trimming left V 2 bases short and J 4 bases short, with 9 bases between. The V gene's germline CDR1 is SEHNR and CDR2 FQNEAQ (reference sequence). This CDR3 region has 13 residues. CDR3 in amino acids: CASSLSDRYEQYF. Written as DNA, the CDR3 is TGTGCCAGCAGCTTATCGGACAGATACGAGCAGTACTTC.

The chain has TRBV4-3 and TRBJ1-2, with 9 bases aligning to TRBD1. CDR1 is LGHNA, CDR2 YSLEER, per germline. V lost 0 bases to trimming and J lost 4 bases; unmatched junction nucleotides: 3. The CDR3 extends over 15 amino acids. As DNA, the CDR3 is TGCGCCAGCAGCCAAGATTGGACAGGGGTCTATGGCTACACCTTC. Its protein is CASSQDWTGVYGYTF.

The chain joins TRBV28 to TRBJ1-2, with D hard to call. Trimming took 6 bases from V and 5 from J, leaving 13 bases between them. This CDR3 is 13 amino acids long. From germline, CDR1 is MDHEN and CDR2 SYDVKM. The CDR3 nucleotides read TGTGCCAGCAGCCTCCTGACCCAATATGGCTACACCTTC. Protein product: CASSLLTQYGYTF.

The chain recombines TRBV28 with TRBJ2-7; TRBD1 is a possible D gene (6 bases). V lost 3 bases, J lost 5 bases, and 20 bases lay in between. The CDR3 spans 16 residues. Germline CDR1 MDHEN, CDR2 SYDVKM. CDR3 sequence (DNA): TGTGCCAGCAGTTTCCCATTACAGGGAATCGGGAACGAGCAGTACTTC. It translates to CASSFPLQGIGNEQYF.

This chain joins TRBV7-9 and TRBJ2-2, with D hard to call. Trimming removed 4 bases at V and 4 bases at J, with 10 bases between. Germline assignment: CDR1 SEHNR and CDR2 FQNEAQ (reference sequence). This CDR3 is 14 amino acids long. CDR3 DNA sequence: TGTGCCAGCAGCTCGCGTCCGAGCACCGGGGAGCTGTTTTTT. It specifies CASSSRPSTGELFF.

This clone was detected a few times. No DNA is shown, since the ends of the CDR3 on it are uncertain; the CDR3 is the one TCRdb lists. The chain couples TRBV7-6 to TRBJ1-6. Germline CDR1 and CDR2: SGHVS and FNYEAQ. Including both end residues, the CDR3 is 15 amino acids long. The CDR3 reads CASSFGNGNNSPLHF.

The chain has TRBV18 and TRBJ1-2; D call uncertain. Germline V CDR1 and CDR2: KGHSH, LQKENI. Trimming shortened V by 5 bases and J by 4 bases, and 23 bases separated the two germline ends. This CDR3 has 17 residues. In DNA form, the CDR3 reads TGTGCCAGCTCAGCGGATCAACCGGACTTTTACACCTATGGCTACACCTTC. This codes for CASSADQPDFYTYGYTF.

The J gene is TRBJ1-1, the V gene TRBV18; 7 bases agree with TRBD1. The CDR3 is 15 amino acids. Germline CDR1 and CDR2: KGHSH and LQKENI. Unmatched junction bases numbered 9, after V lost 2 bases and J lost 6 bases. The CDR3 spells CASSPFGTESAEAFF. CDR3 bases: TGTGCCAGCTCACCATTCGGGACAGAGAGCGCTGAAGCTTTCTTT.

V gene TRBV19 combines with J gene TRBJ1-1; no reliable D call. V lost 10 bases, J lost 4 bases, and 10 bases lay in between. CDR3 length: 11 amino acids. Germline CDR1 LNHDA, CDR2 SQIVND (reference sequence). DNA for the CDR3: TGTGCCACCGCACTCCGCACTGAAGCTTTCTTT. As protein: CATALRTEAFF.

This rearrangement joins TRBV7-2 to TRBJ1-4; D uncertain. The V and J ends lost 5 bases and 5 bases respectively, with 12 bases between them. The CDR3 covers 14 residues. Germline V CDR1 and CDR2: SGHTA, FQGNSA. The CDR3: CASSPWNGNEKLFF. In DNA, the CDR3 is TGTGCCAGCAGCCCCTGGAACGGCAATGAAAAACTGTTTTTT. The variable domain in full, completed from reference TRBV7-2 and TRBJ1-4, reads GAGVSQSPSNKVTEKGKDVELRCDPISGHTALYWYRQSLGQGLEFLIYFQGNSAPDKSGLPSDRFSAERTGGSVSTLTIQRTQQEDSAVYLCASSPWNGNEKLFFGSGTQLSVL.

The rearrangement joins TRBV21-1 to TRBJ1-4; the table's D call of TRBD1 was not tested on the DNA. TRBV21-1 is listed as a pseudogene. The CDR3 is 16 residues long. As DNA, the CDR3 is TGTGCCAGCAGCAATCCCTCGGACAGGGTGATTGAGAAACTGTTTTTT. Encoded protein: CASSNPSDRVIEKLFF.

The chain combines TRBV30 with TRBJ2-3; tentatively, D is TRBD1 (5 bases). Germline V gene sequence: CDR1 GTSNPN, CDR2 SVGIG (reference sequence). V gave up 0 bases and J gave up 4 bases, with 14 bases separating them. This CDR3 comprises 15 residues. As DNA, the CDR3 is TGTGCCTGGAGTGTCGAGGCAGGGTCCGCAGATACGCAGTATTTT. Its translation is CAWSVEAGSADTQYF.

This clone was detected only a few times. The chain links TRBV7-9 to TRBJ1-5, with a possible D match to TRBD1 (5 bases). The CDR3 is made up of 15 amino acids. The V end was cut by 5 bases, the J end by 2 bases, with 13 bases between. Germline V gene sequence: CDR1 SEHNR, CDR2 FQNEAQ (reference sequence). CDR3 sequence reads: CASSPQGLGNQPQHF. The CDR3 DNA reads as TGTGCCAGCAGCCCCCAGGGTCTGGGCAATCAGCCCCAGCATTTT.

The chain links TRBV7-2 to TRBJ2-1; 7 bases align to TRBD1. Germline assignment: CDR1 SGHTA and CDR2 FQGNSA. This CDR3 comprises 15 residues. The V segment lost 4 bases and the J segment 4 bases; nucleotides outside the gene matches: 7. This CDR3 is CASSYNRDRYNEQFF. In DNA form, the CDR3 reads TGTGCCAGCAGCTACAACCGGGACAGATACAATGAGCAGTTCTTC.

The rearrangement links TRBV7-8 to TRBJ1-1, with a possible D match to TRBD1 (5 bases). Trimming took off 3 bases at V and 2 bases at J, with 10 bases between the two ends. CDR1 SGHVS and CDR2 FQNEAQ come from the germline V gene. CDR3 length equals 14 residues. The CDR3 here is CASSFLGGNTEAFF. The CDR3 bases are TGTGCCAGCAGCTTTTTGGGGGGTAACACTGAAGCTTTCTTT.

This clone has just a few counts. Here the CDR3 reads CASSYSFQQETQYF. The CDR3 coding sequence is TGTGCCAGCAGTTACTCGTTTCAGCAAGAGACCCAGTACTTC. The rearrangement links TRBV6-5 to TRBJ2-5; D not certain. The CDR3 is 14 amino acids. The germline CDR1 and CDR2 sequences are MNHEY and SVGAGI. Trimming removed 0 bases from V and 2 bases from J, with 7 bases in between.

CDR3 in amino acids: CASSPPGSYGYTF. The CDR3 DNA sequence: TGTGCCAGCTCACCACCTGGGTCGTATGGCTACACCTTC. The genes are TRBV18 and TRBJ1-2; D is ambiguous. Germline V lookup: CDR1 KGHSH, CDR2 LQKENI. V shed 0 bases and J shed 5 bases, with 7 bases lying between them. The CDR3 totals 13 residues.

This chain joins TRBV10-3 and TRBJ2-2; TRBD2 agrees at 13 bases. Per germline, CDR1 ENHRY and CDR2 SYGVKD. V was clipped by 6 bases and J by 0 bases; unmatched bases: 13. This CDR3 region has 20 residues. The CDR3 region is CAIRDAGTSGAGSNTGELFF. CDR3 nucleotide sequence: TGTGCCATCAGGGACGCCGGGACTAGCGGGGCAGGATCGAACACCGGGGAGCTGTTTTTT.

CDR3 nucleotide sequence: TGTGCCAGCAGCGGCGGAAGACAGGGCTATGGCTACACCTTC. Translated, it gives CASSGGRQGYGYTF. J is TRBJ1-2 and V is TRBV7-2, with 7 bases that match TRBD1. The germline CDR1 and CDR2 sequences are SGHTA and FQGNSA. There are 14 residues in the CDR3. V was pared by 5 bases and J by 4 bases, with 7 bases of the junction left unmatched.

The rearrangement links TRBV6-6 to TRBJ2-7; weak D call: TRBD2 (7 bases). Germline V gene sequence: CDR1 MNHNY, CDR2 SVGAGI (reference sequence). The CDR3 consists of 15 residues. Trimming removed 2 bases from V and 2 bases from J, with 13 bases in between. CDR3 residues: CASSYPREGAYEQYF. The CDR3 region has the DNA TGTGCCAGCAGTTACCCGAGGGAGGGGGCCTACGAGCAGTACTTC.

The rearrangement links TRBV5-6 to TRBJ1-2, with 7 positions matching TRBD1. Germline V gene lookup returns CDR1 SGHDT and CDR2 YYEEEE. The CDR3 sequence is 15 residues long. The V segment lost 1 base and the J segment 6 bases; nucleotides outside the gene matches: 9. CDR3 DNA sequence: TGTGCCAGCAGCTTGTTACCGGACAGGCTACATGGCTACACCTTC. Residues: CASSLLPDRLHGYTF.

The chain combines TRBV6-5 with TRBJ1-1; no definite D call. The CDR3 totals 14 residues. V was clipped by 2 bases and J by 0 bases, with 7 bases between them. From germline, CDR1 is MNHEY and CDR2 SVGAGI. This chain's CDR3 is CASSYAAVNTEAFF. The CDR3 nucleotides are TGTGCCAGCAGTTACGCCGCGGTGAACACTGAAGCTTTCTTT.